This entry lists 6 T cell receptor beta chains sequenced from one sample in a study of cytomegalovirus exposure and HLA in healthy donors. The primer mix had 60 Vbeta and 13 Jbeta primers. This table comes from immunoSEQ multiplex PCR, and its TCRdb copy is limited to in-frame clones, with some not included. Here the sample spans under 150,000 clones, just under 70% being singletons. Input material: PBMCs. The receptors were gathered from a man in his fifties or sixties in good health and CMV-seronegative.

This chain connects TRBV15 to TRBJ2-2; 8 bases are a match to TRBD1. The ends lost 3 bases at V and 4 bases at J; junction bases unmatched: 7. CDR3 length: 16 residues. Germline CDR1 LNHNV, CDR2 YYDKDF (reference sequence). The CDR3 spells CATSSPGGRGTGELFF. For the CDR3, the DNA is TGTGCCACCAGCAGCCCAGGGGGCCGGGGCACCGGGGAGCTGTTTTTT.

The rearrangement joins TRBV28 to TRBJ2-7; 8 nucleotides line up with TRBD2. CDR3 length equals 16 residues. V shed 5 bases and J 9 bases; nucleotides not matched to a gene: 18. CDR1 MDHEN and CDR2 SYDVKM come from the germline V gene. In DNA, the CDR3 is TGTGCCAGCAGTCCCCCCCCGGGACTAGTGGCTCAGTTGCAGTACTTC. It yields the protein CASSPPPGLVAQLQYF.

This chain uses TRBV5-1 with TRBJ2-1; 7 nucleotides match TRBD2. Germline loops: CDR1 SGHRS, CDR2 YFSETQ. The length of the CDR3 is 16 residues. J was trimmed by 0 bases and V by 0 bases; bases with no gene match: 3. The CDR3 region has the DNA TGCGCCAGCAGCTTGGTGACGGGAGGCTCCTACAATGAGCAGTTCTTC. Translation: CASSLVTGGSYNEQFF. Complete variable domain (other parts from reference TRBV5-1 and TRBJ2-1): KAGVTQTPRYLIKTRGQQVTLSCSPISGHRSVSWYQQTPGQGLQFLFEYFSETQRNKGNFPGRFSGRQFSNSRSEMNVSTLELGDSALYLCASSLVTGGSYNEQFFGPGTRLTVL.

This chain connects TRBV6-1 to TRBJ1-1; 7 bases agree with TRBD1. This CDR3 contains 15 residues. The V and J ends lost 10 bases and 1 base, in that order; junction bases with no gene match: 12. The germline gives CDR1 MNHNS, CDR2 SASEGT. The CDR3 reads CATFLSRTGNTEAFF. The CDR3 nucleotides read TGTGCCACCTTTCTTTCTCGGACAGGGAACACTGAAGCTTTCTTT.

CDR3 sequence (DNA): TGTGCCAGCAGCTCCACAGAGTTAAACACTGAAGCTTTCTTT. This codes for CASSSTELNTEAFF. The chain uses TRBV4-2 and TRBJ1-1, with no clear D. This CDR3 spans 14 amino acids. The germline V gene encodes CDR1 LGHNA and CDR2 YNFKEQ. V lost 5 bases, J lost 2 bases, and 12 bases lay in between.

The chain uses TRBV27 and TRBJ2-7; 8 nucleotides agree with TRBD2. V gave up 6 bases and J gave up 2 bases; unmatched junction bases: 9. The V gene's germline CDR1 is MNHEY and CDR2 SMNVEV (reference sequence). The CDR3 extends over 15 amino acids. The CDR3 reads CASRRGTSGTYEQYF. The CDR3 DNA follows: TGTGCCAGCAGAAGGGGAACTAGCGGTACCTACGAGCAGTACTTC.